This TCR beta chain was captured by sequencing in a study of PD-1 blockade in classical Hodgkin lymphoma. The patients all showed relapse after autologous stem cell transplantation, while their brentuximab vedotin exposure varied. Profiling relied on immunoSEQ multiplex PCR, and the TCRdb table lists in-frame clones only, not all of them. The sample holds 80,000 to 100,000 clones, about four fifths seen once. The CDR3 is 15 amino acids. CDR1 and CDR2 (germline): MGHDK, SYGVNS. V was pared by 3 bases and J by 4 bases, with 13 bases between. Study-wide results and caveats: Healthy donors were reported to have higher baseline TCR diversity than newly diagnosed patients. Patients newly diagnosed and complete responders had comparable baseline diversity.

Points on this clone: What it binds is unknown.

The V call is TRBV25-1, the J call TRBJ1-3; the D gene is possibly TRBD1 (5 bases). This receptor was taken from a human donor with classical Hodgkin lymphoma. The specimen comprised peripheral blood mononuclear cells (PBMCs), sampled before the second cycle of nivolumab. For the CDR3, the DNA is TGTGCCAGCAGTGAGTTAGGGGCGCGGGGAAACACCATATATTTT. It specifies CASSELGARGNTIYF.